The clone carrying this TCR beta chain was seen a single time. The germline CDR1 and CDR2 sequences are MNHEY and SVGEGT. V was clipped by 6 bases and J by 4 bases; unmatched bases: 2. The CDR3 covers 13 residues. Authors' methods: Scientists estimated how many nucleated cells there were by amplifying reference gene primers. Profiling relied on immunoSEQ multiplex PCR, and the TCRdb table lists in-frame clones only, not all of them. V and J calls and clone size come straight from that table; D and trimming were deduced from the DNA. The sample yields fewer than 200,000 clones, around nine tenths seen once. This record belongs to a study of blood T cell repertoires in COVID-19. Study-wide context: Specimens from acute and convalescent COVID-19 originated in the United States, Italy and Spain. The analysed material was cDNA or gDNA that came from T cells, B-cell-depleted T cells, or PBMCs.

The chain combines TRBV6-2 or TRBV6-3 with TRBJ2-1; 8 bases fit TRBD1. Sequencing input: peripheral blood. The receptor's source is a man aged 50 to 59 who had recovered from COVID-19. The CDR3 DNA reads as TGTGCCAGCAGCCACAGGGGGTACAATGAGCAGTTCTTC. Translation gives CASSHRGYNEQFF.